A single sample gave rise to the 21 T cell receptor beta chains below, sequenced in a study of blood T cell repertoires in COVID-19. TCRdb keeps only in-frame clones here, not all; method: immunoSEQ multiplex PCR. The repertoire holds roughly 100,000 clones, with roughly 76% as singletons. The sequenced material came from peripheral blood. The receptors were sampled from a woman between 65 and 79 years old with acute or convalescent COVID-19.

The chain combines TRBV27 with TRBJ1-1; TRBD1 might be the D (5 bases). The CDR3 has 14 amino acids. Trimming shortened V by 8 bases and J by 4 bases, and 17 bases separated the two germline ends. Germline CDR1 is MNHEY and CDR2 is SMNVEV (reference sequence). The CDR3 DNA follows: TGTGCCAGCTCCCCAGGGCAGCTCAGCACTGAAGCTTTCTTT. This gives the protein CASSPGQLSTEAFF.

V usage is TRBV2 and J usage is TRBJ1-2, with a tentative D call TRBD1 (6 bases). V was shortened by 8 bases and J by 5 bases, with 15 bases between the two germline ends. Germline assignment: CDR1 SNHLY and CDR2 FYNNEI. This CDR3 is 13 amino acids long. The CDR3 DNA reads as TGTGCCAGCGGGGGCAGGGCCCCTTATGGCTACACCTTC. Protein: CASGGRAPYGYTF.

This chain connects TRBV19 to TRBJ1-4, with a tentative D call TRBD1 (6 bases). The CDR3 spans 18 residues. CDR1 is LNHDA, CDR2 SQIVND, per germline (reference sequence). Trimming pared 5 bases from V and 10 bases from J, leaving 29 bases between. The CDR3 sequence: CASSPFGAQGNPRVKLFF. The DNA for the CDR3 is TGTGCCAGTAGTCCCTTTGGGGCACAGGGTAACCCCCGCGTAAAACTGTTTTTT.

This rearrangement joins TRBV30 to TRBJ2-1; 9 bases are shared with TRBD2. Germline CDR1 reads GTSNPN; CDR2 reads SVGIG (reference sequence). This CDR3 region has 16 residues. J gave up 1 base and V 4 bases, and 8 bases lay outside the gene matches. The CDR3 spells CAWTVSSGTSYNEQFF. In nucleotides, the CDR3 is TGTGCCTGGACGGTTTCTAGCGGGACTTCCTACAATGAGCAGTTCTTC.

This chain links TRBV7-2 with TRBJ1-2; a possible D gene is TRBD1 (5 bases). Trimming removed 5 bases from V and 4 bases from J, with 8 bases in between. CDR3 length: 12 amino acids. The V gene's germline CDR1 is SGHTA and CDR2 FQGNSA. CDR3 amino acids: CASSPQGYGYTF. CDR3 bases: TGTGCCAGCAGCCCCCAGGGCTATGGCTACACCTTC.

The rearrangement joins TRBV19 to TRBJ2-7; TRBD1 matches 7 bases. Trimming at V came to 6 bases and at J to 5 bases, leaving 10 bases not matched to a gene. CDR1 and CDR2 (germline): LNHDA, SQIVND (reference sequence). This CDR3 comprises 14 residues. In DNA form, the CDR3 reads TGTGCCAGTAGGGGGACAGTTAGTTCCGACGAGCAGTACTTC. Encoded protein: CASRGTVSSDEQYF.

This chain connects TRBV19 to TRBJ2-7; D may be TRBD1 (6 bases). The germline CDR1 and CDR2 sequences are LNHDA and SQIVND (reference sequence). The CDR3 runs 13 residues. The V end lost 5 bases, the J end lost 0 bases, and 8 bases lay between the germline ends. This CDR3 reads CASSSTGSYEQYF. DNA for the CDR3: TGTGCCAGTAGTTCGACAGGCTCCTACGAGCAGTACTTC.

The V call is TRBV6-1, the J call TRBJ2-7, with 10 positions matching TRBD2. Germline lookup yields CDR1 MNHNS and CDR2 SASEGT. V gave up 1 base and J gave up 6 bases; unmatched junction bases: 9. The CDR3 has 16 amino acids. The CDR3 region has the DNA TGTGCCAGCAGTGAAGAGGGAGCGGGAGGGCCGGGCGAGCAGTACTTC. The encoded protein is CASSEEGAGGPGEQYF.

J is TRBJ2-5 and V is TRBV14, with D possibly being TRBD1 (5 bases). The germline V gene encodes CDR1 SGHDN and CDR2 FVKESK. The CDR3 length is 18 residues. Trimming stripped 2 bases from V and 1 base from J, with 20 bases between. In DNA form, the CDR3 reads TGTGCCAGCAGCCAAACCGCGTGGCAGGGCGAGATCCAAGAGACCCAGTACTTC. The encoded protein is CASSQTAWQGEIQETQYF. The full variable domain, its missing parts supplied by reference TRBV14 and TRBJ2-5, is EAGVTQFPSHSVIEKGQTVTLRCDPISGHDNLYWYRRVMGKEIKFLLHFVKESKQDESGMPNNRFLAERTGGTYSTLKVQPAELEDSGVYFCASSQTAWQGEIQETQYFGPGTRLLVL.

This chain links TRBV5-4 with TRBJ2-5, with 7 positions matching TRBD2. The V gene end was trimmed by 4 bases and the J gene end by 5 bases; junction bases not matched to a gene: 5. Germline V gene data show CDR1 as SGHNT and CDR2 as YYREEE (reference sequence). The length of the CDR3 is 13 residues. The CDR3 nucleotides read TGTGCCAGCAGCCGGACTAGTGCGGAGACCCAGTACTTC. Protein: CASSRTSAETQYF.

The genes are TRBV11-3 and TRBJ2-2; D is perhaps TRBD2 (5 bases). CDR3 length: 15 amino acids. The germline V gene has CDR1 SGHNT and CDR2 YENEEA. The V end lost 0 bases, the J end lost 6 bases, and 11 bases lay between the germline ends. In nucleotides, the CDR3 is TGTGCCAGCAGCTTAGATCCGGGGTTCGCCGGGGAGCTGTTTTTT. Translated: CASSLDPGFAGELFF.

V usage is TRBV19 and J usage is TRBJ2-7; 7 bases agree with TRBD1. Germline assignment: CDR1 LNHDA and CDR2 SQIVND (reference sequence). Unmatched junction bases numbered 7, after V lost 6 bases and J lost 2 bases. The CDR3 length is 14 residues. The CDR3 coding sequence is TGTGCCAGTAGAAACCAGGGGGAGACCTACGAGCAGTACTTC. It specifies CASRNQGETYEQYF.

This clone showed up just once. V gene TRBV3-1 (or the pseudogene TRBV3-2) combines with J gene TRBJ2-3, with D perhaps matching TRBD1 (6 bases). V shed 5 bases and J shed 3 bases, with 15 bases lying between them. The CDR3 extends over 15 amino acids. Germline CDR1 and CDR2: LGHDT and YNNKEL (reference sequence). The CDR3 loop reads CASSLQGFGTDTQYF. In DNA, the CDR3 is TGTGCCAGCAGCTTACAGGGATTTGGGACAGATACGCAGTATTTT.

The genes are TRBV5-4 and TRBJ2-2, with 12 positions matching TRBD1. Germline V CDR1 and CDR2: SGHNT, YYREEE (reference sequence). Trimming at V came to 4 bases and at J to 6 bases, leaving 7 bases not matched to a gene. The CDR3 has 16 amino acids. The CDR3 region is CASSGTGGATAGELFF. The CDR3 DNA reads TGTGCCAGCAGCGGGACAGGGGGCGCGACCGCCGGGGAGCTGTTTTTT.

This clone has just one count. The rearrangement joins TRBV18 to TRBJ2-5; possible D gene TRBD1, 5 bases. The V gene's germline CDR1 is KGHSH and CDR2 LQKENI. The CDR3 is 14 residues long. V was pared by 3 bases and J by 0 bases, with 8 bases between. The CDR3 reads CASSPRTNQETQYF. Written as DNA, the CDR3 is TGTGCCAGCTCACCCAGGACAAACCAAGAGACCCAGTACTTC. The whole variable domain, filled in from reference TRBV18 and TRBJ2-5, reads NAGVMQNPRHLVRRRGQEARLRCSPMKGHSHVYWYRQLPEEGLKFMVYLQKENIIDESGMPKERFSAEFPKEGPSILRIQQVVRGDSAAYFCASSPRTNQETQYFGPGTRLLVL.

The count of this clone is one. The genes are TRBV21-1 and TRBJ1-5; the table assigns TRBD1, which was not confirmed against the DNA. TRBV21-1 is flagged as a pseudogene. This CDR3 is 18 amino acids long. CDR3 DNA sequence: TGTGCCAGCAGCAAAGAACAGGGGCGACGCTATAGCAATCAGCCCCAGCATTTT. It encodes CASSKEQGRRYSNQPQHF.

The chain carries TRBV10-1 and TRBJ1-5, with D perhaps TRBD1 (6 bases). Between the trimmed V and J ends, which lost 6 bases and 4 bases, there was a span of 25 bases. This CDR3 is built from 18 residues. CDR1 and CDR2 (germline): WNHNN, SYGVQD (reference sequence). The CDR3 DNA reads TGCGCCAGCAGGGTTCTCCCAATTCGGACCGGGACAAATCAGCCCCAGCATTTT. This codes for CASRVLPIRTGTNQPQHF.

The chain couples TRBV12-3 or TRBV12-4 to TRBJ1-1; D might be TRBD1 (6 bases). V was cut by 6 bases and J by 3 bases, with 11 bases left in between. The CDR3 has 13 residues. The CDR3 nucleotides are TGTGCCAGCAGGGGGGCAGGGGACACTGAAGCTTTCTTT. This gives the protein CASRGAGDTEAFF.

The rearrangement uses TRBV5-6 and TRBJ1-6, with D unresolved. The germline V gene has CDR1 SGHDT and CDR2 YYEEEE. V lost 4 bases and J lost 11, with 13 bases in between. The CDR3 covers 13 residues. The CDR3, as DNA: TGTGCCAGCAGCCTTAGCAGTAACCCACCCCTCCACTTT. Its translation is CASSLSSNPPLHF. The full variable domain, its missing parts supplied by reference TRBV5-6 and TRBJ1-6, is DAGVTQSPTHLIKTRGQQVTLRCSPKSGHDTVSWYQQALGQGPQFIFQYYEEEERQRGNFPDRFSGHQFPNYSSELNVNALLLGDSALYLCASSLSSNPPLHFGNGTRLTVT.

The gene calls are TRBV28 and TRBJ1-5; D not resolved. The CDR3 has 15 amino acids. Germline V gene sequence: CDR1 MDHEN, CDR2 SYDVKM. Trimming took 7 bases from V and 4 from J, leaving 17 bases between them. The CDR3 here is CASMVPVVGNQPQHF. CDR3 in DNA: TGTGCCAGCATGGTTCCGGTCGTCGGTAATCAGCCCCAGCATTTT.

The chain joins TRBV27 to TRBJ2-7, with 7 bases fitting TRBD1. Trimming cost V 5 bases and J 2 bases; bases outside gene matches: 6. The CDR3 sequence is 14 residues long. The germline V gene has CDR1 MNHEY and CDR2 SMNVEV (reference sequence). CDR3 nucleotide sequence: TGTGCCAGCAGTGCATGGGACAGAACCTACGAGCAGTACTTC. It codes for CASSAWDRTYEQYF.